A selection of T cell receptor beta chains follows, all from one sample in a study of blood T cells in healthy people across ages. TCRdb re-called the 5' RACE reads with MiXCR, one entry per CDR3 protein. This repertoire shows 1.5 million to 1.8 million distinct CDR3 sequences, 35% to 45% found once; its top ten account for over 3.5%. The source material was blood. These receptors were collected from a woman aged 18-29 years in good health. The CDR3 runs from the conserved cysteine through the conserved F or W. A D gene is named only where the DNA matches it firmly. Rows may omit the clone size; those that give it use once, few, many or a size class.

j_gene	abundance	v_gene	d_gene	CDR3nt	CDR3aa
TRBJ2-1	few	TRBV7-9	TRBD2	TGTGCCAGCAGCTTAGCAGGACTAGCTTCTAATGAGCAGTTCTTC	CASSLAGLASNEQFF
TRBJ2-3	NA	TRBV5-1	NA	TGCGCCAGCAGCTTGCCGTCTAATACGCAGTATTTT	CASSLPSNTQYF
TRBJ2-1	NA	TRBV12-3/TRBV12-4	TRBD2	TGTGCCAGCAGTTTCTCTAGCGGGAAGAGGAATGGGCAGTTCTTC	CASSFSSGKRNGQFF
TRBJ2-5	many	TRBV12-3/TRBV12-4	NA	TGTGCCAGCACCTTAAGGCCGGGGAACAATGAGCAGTACTTC	CASTLRPGNNEQYF
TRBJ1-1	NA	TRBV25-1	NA	TGTGCCAGCAGTGCGCAGGGATGGGGCACTGAAGCTTTCTTT	CASSAQGWGTEAFF
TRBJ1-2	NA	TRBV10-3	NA	TGTGCCATCAGTAGACCAGATCGGGGGGACTATGGCTACACCTTC	CAISRPDRGDYGYTF
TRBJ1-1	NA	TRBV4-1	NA	TGCGCCAGCAGCCAAGTACAGGCGAACACTGAAGCTTTCTTT	CASSQVQANTEAFF
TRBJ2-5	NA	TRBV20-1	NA	TGCAGTGCTACCCTAACAGGAAGGAACCAAGAGACCCAGTACTTC	CSATLTGRNQETQYF
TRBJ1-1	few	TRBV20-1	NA	TGCAGTGCTCCACAGGCGGGGGGAAACACTGAAGCTTTCTTT	CSAPQAGGNTEAFF
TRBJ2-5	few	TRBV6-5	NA	TGTGCCAGCAGTGGGCACGAGACCCAGTACTTC	CASSGHETQYF
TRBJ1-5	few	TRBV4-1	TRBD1	TGCGCCAGCAGCCAAGCGGGGAACAGGGGGGGCAATCAGCCCCAGCATTTT	CASSQAGNRGGNQPQHF
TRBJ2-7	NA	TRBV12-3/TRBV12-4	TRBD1	TGTGCCAGCAGCCGAGACAGGGGGGCCTCCTACGAGCAGTACTTC	CASSRDRGASYEQYF
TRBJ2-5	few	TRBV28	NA	TGTGCCAGCAGTTACTTTGCCCGGAGAGAACAAGATGGGACCCAGTACTTC	CASSYFARREQDGTQYF
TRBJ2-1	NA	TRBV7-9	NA	TGTGCCAGCAGCTCCTTCACGAGTGAGCAGTTCTTC	CASSSFTSEQFF
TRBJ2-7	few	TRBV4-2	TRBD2	TGTGCCAGCAGCCAGATAACCGGGACTAGTGTCCACGAGCAGTACTTC	CASSQITGTSVHEQYF
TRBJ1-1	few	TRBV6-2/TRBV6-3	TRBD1	TGTGCCAGCAGACGGGACAGGGGTCCCTCCCGGGCTTTCTTT	CASRRDRGPSRAFF
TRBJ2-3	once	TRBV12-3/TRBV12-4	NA	TGTGCCAGCAGTTTTAGGGACAGAGGAGGGGCAGATACGCAGTATTTT	CASSFRDRGGADTQYF
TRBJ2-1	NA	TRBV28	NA	TGTGCCAGCAGTTTATTTAGGACTGAGCAGTTCTTC	CASSLFRTEQFF
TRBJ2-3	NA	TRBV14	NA	TGTGCCAGCAGCCAAGGAACGGGTTCAGATACGCAGTATTTT	CASSQGTGSDTQYF
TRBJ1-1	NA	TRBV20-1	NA	TGCAGTGCTGGGACTGGAGGGGCAGTGACTGAAGCTTTCTTT	CSAGTGGAVTEAFF
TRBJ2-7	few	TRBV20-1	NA	TGCAGTGCTAGAGAGATCGGGACTTTCTACGAGCAGTACTTC	CSAREIGTFYEQYF
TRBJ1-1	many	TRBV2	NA	TGTGCCAGCACCGGTCAGTTGAACACTGAAGCTTTCTTT	CASTGQLNTEAFF
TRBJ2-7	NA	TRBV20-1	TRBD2	TGCAGTGCCCTTGGACTAGCGGGAGGGATCTACAATGAGCAGTACTTC	CSALGLAGGIYNEQYF
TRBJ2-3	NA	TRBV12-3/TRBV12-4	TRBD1	TGTGCCAGCAGTCGGACAGGGATAAGCACAGATACGCAGTATTTT	CASSRTGISTDTQYF
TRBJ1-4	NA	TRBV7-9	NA	TGTGCCAGCAGCTCGTCAGGGGCTAATGAAAAACTGTTTTTT	CASSSSGANEKLFF
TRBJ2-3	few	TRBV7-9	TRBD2	TGTGCCACTTGGTGGCAGGGACTAGAAGATACGCAGTATTTT	CATWWQGLEDTQYF
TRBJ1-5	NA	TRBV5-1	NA	TGCGCCAGCAGCTTGACTACGGGCCGGCCCCAGCATTTT	CASSLTTGRPQHF
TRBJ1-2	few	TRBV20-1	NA	TGCAGTGCTAAAACCGGGCCCCGGGAAGGCTACACCTTC	CSAKTGPREGYTF
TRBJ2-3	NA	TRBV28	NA	TGTGCCAGCAGTTTCGACGTGGGAGCCCCGGGCGATACGCAGTATTTT	CASSFDVGAPGDTQYF
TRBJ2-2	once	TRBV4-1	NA	TGCGCCAGCAGCCAAGTCGCGGGCATTGTCACCGGGGAGCTGTTTTTT	CASSQVAGIVTGELFF
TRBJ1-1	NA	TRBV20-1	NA	TGCAGTGCGAGCGACAGAACAGTTGTGAACACTGAAGCTTTCTTT	CSASDRTVVNTEAFF
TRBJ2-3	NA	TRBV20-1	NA	TGCAGTGCTCCCGCGGGGGGACAGGGCCTCGATACGCAGTATTTT	CSAPAGGQGLDTQYF
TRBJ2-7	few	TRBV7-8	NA	TGTGCCAGCGGCGGATCAGCGGACGTCTACGAGCAGTACTTC	CASGGSADVYEQYF
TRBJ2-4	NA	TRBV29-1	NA	TGCAGCGTTGGCTACAGGAGTTCCAAAAACATTCAGTACTTC	CSVGYRSSKNIQYF
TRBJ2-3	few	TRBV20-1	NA	TGCAGTGCCGACTCCCCGGGCCGAAATACGCAGTATTTT	CSADSPGRNTQYF
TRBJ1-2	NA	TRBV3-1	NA	TGTGCCAGCAGCCAAGATTTGAACTACAAGGGGAAGGGCTACACCTTC	CASSQDLNYKGKGYTF
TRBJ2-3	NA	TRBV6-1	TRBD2	TGTGCCAGCAGTGGGACTAGCGGGGCCGCAGATACGCAGTATTTT	CASSGTSGAADTQYF
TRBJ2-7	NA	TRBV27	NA	TGTGCCAGCAGTTTATATCGGGCAGACTACGAGCAGTACTTC	CASSLYRADYEQYF
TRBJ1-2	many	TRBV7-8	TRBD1	TGTGCCAGCAGCTTACGGCCAGGACAGGGAAATGGCTACACCTTC	CASSLRPGQGNGYTF
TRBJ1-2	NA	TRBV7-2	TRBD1	TGTGCCAGCAGCCGACAGGGGGTCGCTAACTATGGCTACACCTTC	CASSRQGVANYGYTF
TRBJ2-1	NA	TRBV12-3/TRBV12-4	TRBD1	TGTGCCAGCAGTGAGTCAGGGGGCCAAGAGACCCAGTTCTTC	CASSESGGQETQFF
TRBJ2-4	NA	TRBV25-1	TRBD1	TGTGCCAGCAGGAGCGGACAGGCCTTCGCCAAAAACATTCAGTACTTC	CASRSGQAFAKNIQYF
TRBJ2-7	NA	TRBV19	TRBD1	TGTGCCAGTAGTACCCGGACAGGGCGATACAATGAGCAGTACTTC	CASSTRTGRYNEQYF
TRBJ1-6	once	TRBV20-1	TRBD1	TGCAGTGCGCCACCTCGGACAGGGTCGGTGGCACCCCTCCACTTT	CSAPPRTGSVAPLHF
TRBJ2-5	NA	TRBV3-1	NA	TGTGCCAGCAGATACCGGGACTCTATCCAAGAGACCCAGTACTTC	CASRYRDSIQETQYF
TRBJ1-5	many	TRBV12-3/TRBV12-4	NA	TGTGCCAGCAGTTCCAGGGGAGGTCAGCCCCAGCATTTT	CASSSRGGQPQHF